Following are 28 T cell receptor beta chains from one sample sequenced in a study of blood T cell repertoires in COVID-19. Here immunoSEQ multiplex PCR was the method, and the copy in TCRdb shows in-frame clones only, minus some. The sample shows approximately 180,000 clones, about 85% of them seen only once. The source material was peripheral blood. The receptors were sampled from a woman of 80 years or more with acute or convalescent COVID-19.

This clone showed up just once. The chain uses TRBV11-1 and TRBJ2-3, with a weak D call TRBD1 (5 bases). The CDR3 covers 14 residues. The germline V gene encodes CDR1 SGHAT and CDR2 FQDESV (reference sequence). The ends were cut back, 3 bases at V and 2 bases at J, with 9 bases in the middle. As DNA, the CDR3 is TGTGCCAGCAGCTTGCGACAGTCCACAGATACGCAGTATTTT. Encoded protein: CASSLRQSTDTQYF.

This chain connects TRBV5-4 to TRBJ1-1; D is uncertain. CDR3 length equals 11 residues. Trimming took off 0 bases at V and 13 bases at J, with 10 bases between the two ends. The V gene's germline CDR1 is SGHNT and CDR2 YYREEE (reference sequence). The chain's CDR3 is CASSLGGDVFF. The CDR3 DNA is TGTGCCAGCAGCTTGGGTGGAGATGTTTTCTTT.

V is TRBV19 and J is TRBJ1-2; 7 nucleotides match TRBD1. Looked up from germline, CDR1 is LNHDA and CDR2 is SQIVND (reference sequence). The CDR3 has 12 amino acids. Unmatched junction bases numbered 3, after V lost 5 bases and J lost 6 bases. The CDR3: CASSPTGNGYTF. As DNA, the CDR3 is TGTGCCAGTAGTCCGACAGGGAATGGCTACACCTTC.

V and J are TRBV9 and TRBJ2-1, with 11 bases lining up with TRBD2. CDR3 size: 16 residues. Germline V gives CDR1 SGDLS, CDR2 YYNGEE. V shed 3 bases, J shed 9 bases, and the junction held 11 bases outside the gene matches. The CDR3 DNA follows: TGTGCCAGCAGCGACCGCGCTAGCGGGAGGTGGGGTGAGCAGTTCTTC. It yields the protein CASSDRASGRWGEQFF.

This chain uses TRBV9 with TRBJ2-7, with 10 bases that match TRBD2. Unmatched junction bases numbered 2, after V lost 0 bases and J lost 2 bases. The CDR3 contains 15 residues. Germline V gives CDR1 SGDLS, CDR2 YYNGEE. CDR3: CASSVVAGGTYEQYF. The CDR3 DNA follows: TGTGCCAGCAGCGTAGTAGCGGGAGGCACCTACGAGCAGTACTTC. The whole variable domain, filled in from reference TRBV9 and TRBJ2-7, reads DSGVTQTPKHLITATGQRVTLRCSPRSGDLSVYWYQQSLDQGLQFLIQYYNGEERAKGNILERFSAQQFPDLHSELNLSSLELGDSALYFCASSVVAGGTYEQYFGPGTRLTVT.

This sequence joins TRBV11-2 and TRBJ2-7, with 10 bases matching TRBD1. CDR1 is SGHAT and CDR2 is FQNNGV in the germline V gene. The J segment lost 4 bases and the V segment lost 6 bases, leaving 12 bases of the junction unmatched. The CDR3 contains 16 residues. CDR3 in amino acids: CASSPYAGTGEYEQYF. The CDR3 DNA reads as TGTGCCAGCAGTCCTTACGCCGGGACAGGGGAATACGAGCAGTACTTC.

CDR3 protein: CASSYNVASYNSPLHF. CDR3 DNA: TGTGCCAGCAGTTACAACGTCGCGTCCTATAATTCACCCCTCCACTTT. This rearrangement joins TRBV6-5 to TRBJ1-6; no firm D call. The CDR3 has 16 amino acids. Germline CDR1 MNHEY, CDR2 SVGAGI. V lost 2 bases, J lost 1 base, and 9 bases lay in between.

This rearrangement joins TRBV2 to TRBJ2-5, with 8 bases fitting TRBD1. V shed 3 bases and J 5 bases; nucleotides not matched to a gene: 11. CDR1 is SNHLY and CDR2 is FYNNEI in the germline V gene. The CDR3 loop spans 16 amino acids. CDR3 DNA: TGTGCCAGCAGTGAGAAGCAGGACAGGGCGTGGGAGACCCAGTACTTC. This gives the protein CASSEKQDRAWETQYF.

This chain connects TRBV18 to TRBJ2-5; 9 bases map to TRBD2. The CDR3 is made up of 16 amino acids. Germline V lookup: CDR1 KGHSH, CDR2 LQKENI. The ends lost 4 bases at V and 7 bases at J; junction bases unmatched: 13. The DNA for the CDR3 is TGTGCCAGCTCACGCGGTTTAGCGGGGGCCGAAGGGACCCAGTACTTC. Protein product: CASSRGLAGAEGTQYF.

V usage is TRBV5-1 and J usage is TRBJ2-1; possible D gene TRBD1, 6 bases. The V end lost 1 base, the J end lost 8 bases, and 10 bases lay between the germline ends. Germline V lookup: CDR1 SGHRS, CDR2 YFSETQ. CDR3 size: 13 residues. The CDR3 spells CASSLQPGDEQFF. The CDR3 DNA reads as TGCGCCAGCAGCTTGCAGCCAGGGGATGAGCAGTTCTTC. Full variable domain (remainder filled in from reference TRBV5-1 and TRBJ2-1): KAGVTQTPRYLIKTRGQQVTLSCSPISGHRSVSWYQQTPGQGLQFLFEYFSETQRNKGNFPGRFSGRQFSNSRSEMNVSTLELGDSALYLCASSLQPGDEQFFGPGTRLTVL.

V usage is TRBV15 and J usage is TRBJ1-3, with D maybe TRBD1 (5 bases). The V end was cut by 5 bases, the J end by 8 bases, with 10 bases between. Looked up from germline, CDR1 is LNHNV and CDR2 is YYDKDF (reference sequence). This CDR3 is 12 amino acids long. CDR3 sequence (DNA): TGTGCCACCAGCCGCCGGGGGGACACCATATATTTT. Translating gives CATSRRGDTIYF.

This clone was picked up a small number of times. This chain connects TRBV7-9 to TRBJ2-1; TRBD1 aligns across 10 bases. Germline V gene sequence: CDR1 SEHNR, CDR2 FQNEAQ (reference sequence). Trimming removed 4 bases from V and 4 bases from J; junction bases left unmatched: 10. The CDR3 contains 17 residues. This CDR3 is CASSSTRGTGEYNEQFF. The CDR3 DNA sequence: TGTGCCAGCAGCTCCACGCGGGGGACAGGGGAGTACAATGAGCAGTTCTTC.

A word on this clone: One end of the junction is discordant with germline, which a read error may explain. This chain uses TRBV4-1 with TRBJ2-2; 7 nucleotides match TRBD1. CDR3 length: 17 residues. In germline, CDR1 is MGHRA, CDR2 YSYEKL. The CDR3 spells CASSQVRAGGNNGELFF. The CDR3, as DNA: TGCGCCAGCAGCCAAGTAAGGGCAGGGGGAAACAACGGGGAGCTGTTTTTT.

The chain links TRBV5-4 to TRBJ1-1; no clear D. The CDR3 has 14 amino acids. The germline gives CDR1 SGHNT, CDR2 YYREEE (reference sequence). Trimming removed 5 bases at V and 1 base at J, with 12 bases between. The DNA of the CDR3 is TGTGCCAGCAGTCTCGTTGAGCCGAACACTGAAGCTTTCTTT. This translates into CASSLVEPNTEAFF.

This sequence joins TRBV15 and TRBJ2-4; 7 bases agree with TRBD2. Germline assignment: CDR1 LNHNV and CDR2 YYDKDF (reference sequence). Trimming at V came to 0 bases and at J to 4 bases, leaving 12 bases not matched to a gene. CDR3 length: 18 residues. The CDR3 coding sequence is TGTGCCACCAGCAGAGATCTTCGGCGGGAGACGAGAAAAAACATTCAGTACTTC. It encodes CATSRDLRRETRKNIQYF.

The CDR3 reads CAISDGTDYSGNTIYF. CDR3 nucleotide sequence: TGTGCCATCAGTGACGGGACGGACTACTCTGGAAACACCATATATTTT. V and J are TRBV10-3 and TRBJ1-3, with a possible D match to TRBD1 (5 bases). Trimming took off 3 bases at V and 0 bases at J, with 12 bases between the two ends. CDR1 ENHRY and CDR2 SYGVKD come from the germline V gene. The CDR3 runs 16 residues.

This sequence joins TRBV3-1 (or the pseudogene TRBV3-2) and TRBJ2-2; a possible D gene is TRBD1 (5 bases). The V and J ends lost 8 bases and 5 bases respectively, with 6 bases between them. The CDR3 is made up of 11 amino acids. Germline lookup yields CDR1 LGHDT and CDR2 YNNKEL (reference sequence). The CDR3 coding sequence is TGTGCCAGCGGGGCGACCGGGGAGCTGTTTTTT. Translating it yields CASGATGELFF.

The chain joins TRBV21-1 to TRBJ2-7; TRBD1, the table's D call, was not compared with the DNA. TRBV21-1 is designated a pseudogene. The CDR3 has 17 residues. CDR3 DNA sequence: TGTGCCAGCAGCAAAGCCCCCGCGATGGGGGCAACTTACGAGCAGTACTTC. It encodes CASSKAPAMGATYEQYF.

The CDR3 here is CATSWTALYGYTF. Here the CDR3 DNA reads TGTGCTACATCTTGGACAGCACTCTATGGCTACACCTTC. The chain uses TRBV12-3 or TRBV12-4 and TRBJ1-2; D perhaps matches TRBD1 (6 bases). The CDR3 runs 13 residues.

A few counts support this clone. The genes are TRBV5-1 and TRBJ1-1; D perhaps matches TRBD1 (6 bases). Deletions cut 3 bases from V and 1 base from J, with 10 bases between. This CDR3 has 14 amino acids. Looked up from germline, CDR1 is SGHRS and CDR2 is YFSETQ. CDR3 nucleotides: TGCGCCAGCAGCTCCGGACAGCCGAACACTGAAGCTTTCTTT. This encodes CASSSGQPNTEAFF. The full variable domain, rest sourced from reference TRBV5-1 and TRBJ1-1, is KAGVTQTPRYLIKTRGQQVTLSCSPISGHRSVSWYQQTPGQGLQFLFEYFSETQRNKGNFPGRFSGRQFSNSRSEMNVSTLELGDSALYLCASSSGQPNTEAFFGQGTRLTVV.

This chain connects TRBV3-1 (or the pseudogene TRBV3-2) to TRBJ2-5; D may be TRBD2 (5 bases). Germline V lookup: CDR1 LGHDT, CDR2 YNNKEL (reference sequence). This CDR3 has 15 residues. The V end was cut by 1 base, the J end by 4 bases, with 13 bases between. The CDR3 protein is CASSQAFGDSETQYF. The CDR3 DNA follows: TGTGCCAGCAGCCAAGCTTTCGGGGATTCAGAGACCCAGTACTTC.

V usage is TRBV7-2 and J usage is TRBJ2-1; D is unresolved. Germline lookup yields CDR1 SGHTA and CDR2 FQGNSA. Trimming pared 4 bases from V and 6 bases from J, leaving 13 bases between. The length of the CDR3 is 14 residues. CDR3 bases: TGTGCCAGCAGCTCCCTACGCTGGAGCAATGAGCAGTTCTTC. Protein product: CASSSLRWSNEQFF. Combining the CDR3 with reference TRBV7-2 and TRBJ2-1 gives the whole variable domain GAGVSQSPSNKVTEKGKDVELRCDPISGHTALYWYRQSLGQGLEFLIYFQGNSAPDKSGLPSDRFSAERTGGSVSTLTIQRTQQEDSAVYLCASSSLRWSNEQFFGPGTRLTVL.

The CDR3 is CASSPFKARGTGELFF. The CDR3 region has the DNA TGTGCCAGCTCCCCGTTCAAGGCCCGGGGCACCGGGGAGCTGTTTTTT. J is TRBJ2-2 and V is TRBV18, with D maybe TRBD2 (5 bases). Deletions cut 6 bases from V and 4 bases from J, with 18 bases between. Germline loops: CDR1 KGHSH, CDR2 LQKENI. The CDR3 runs to 16 residues.

The chain joins TRBV10-3 to TRBJ2-7; TRBD2 matches 12 bases. Germline V CDR1 and CDR2: ENHRY, SYGVKD. This CDR3 is built from 14 residues. The J segment lost 3 bases and the V segment lost 4 bases, leaving 1 base of the junction unmatched. The CDR3 DNA is TGTGCCATCAGTGGGACTAGCGGGGACTACGAGCAGTACTTC. This sequence encodes CAISGTSGDYEQYF.

About this clone: A read error is possible here, since a much larger clone lies one base away. Other DNA sequences in the same sample also yield this CDR3. The chain links TRBV7-8 to TRBJ1-6; 8 bases line up with TRBD1. Germline V gives CDR1 SGHVS, CDR2 FQNEAQ. Unmatched junction bases numbered 7, after V lost 5 bases and J lost 4 bases. This CDR3 is built from 16 residues. The CDR3 bases are TGTGCCAGCAGCGTAGGACAGGGAGGATATAATTCACCCCTCCACTTT. It is translated as CASSVGQGGYNSPLHF. The whole variable domain, filled in from reference TRBV7-8 and TRBJ1-6, reads GAGVSQSPRYKVAKRGQDVALRCDPISGHVSLFWYQQALGQGPEFLTYFQNEAQLDKSGLPSDRFFAERPEGSVSTLKIQRTQQEDSAVYLCASSVGQGGYNSPLHFGNGTRLTVT.

This sequence joins TRBV5-1 and TRBJ2-1, with 16 bases fitting TRBD2. Per the germline V gene, CDR1 is SGHRS and CDR2 is YFSETQ. The CDR3 spans 20 residues. The J segment lost 6 bases and the V segment lost 4 bases, leaving 16 bases of the junction unmatched. The CDR3 nucleotides read TGCGCCAGCAGCCGACGGGACACCGCGGGACTAGCGGGAGGGCCCAATGAGCAGTTCTTC. This encodes CASSRRDTAGLAGGPNEQFF.

The rearrangement uses TRBV5-6 and TRBJ2-7; 14 positions agree with TRBD2. The germline V gene encodes CDR1 SGHDT and CDR2 YYEEEE. The CDR3 is 16 amino acids. Trimming removed 3 bases from V and 4 bases from J; junction bases left unmatched: 6. CDR3 loop: CASSWGLAGATYEQYF. The CDR3 DNA sequence: TGTGCCAGCAGCTGGGGACTAGCGGGGGCAACATACGAGCAGTACTTC.

This clone turned up a few times. The chain combines TRBV7-2 with TRBJ1-6; D is undetermined. The V end was cut by 0 bases, the J end by 6 bases, with 12 bases between. This CDR3 spans 16 amino acids. Germline CDR1 SGHTA, CDR2 FQGNSA. The CDR3 DNA reads as TGTGCCAGCAGCTTAGCGCACACGAAATTTAATTCACCCCTCCACTTT. As protein: CASSLAHTKFNSPLHF.